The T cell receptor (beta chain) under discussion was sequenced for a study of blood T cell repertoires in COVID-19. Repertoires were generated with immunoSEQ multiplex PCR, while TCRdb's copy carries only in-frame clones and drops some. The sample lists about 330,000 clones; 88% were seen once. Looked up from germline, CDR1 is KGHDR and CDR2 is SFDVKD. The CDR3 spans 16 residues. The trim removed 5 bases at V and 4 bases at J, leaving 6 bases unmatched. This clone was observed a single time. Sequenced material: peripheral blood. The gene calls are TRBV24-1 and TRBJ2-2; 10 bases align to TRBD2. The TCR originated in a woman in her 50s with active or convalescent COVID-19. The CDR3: CATSGAGGPRTGELFF. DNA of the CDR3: TGTGCCACCAGTGGAGCGGGAGGGCCACGCACCGGGGAGCTGTTTTTT.